The rows below give T cell receptor beta chains drawn from one sample of a study of OX40 agonist ivuxolimab in advanced cancers. Measured with immunoSEQ multiplex PCR; TCRdb has only the in-frame clones, and not every one. The sample contains 75,000 to 80,000 clones, 87% of which appear only once. The sample was CD4+ or CD8+ T cells sorted from blood, taken in a trial of the OX40 agonist ivuxolimab. The receptors derive from an adult with an advanced solid tumor such as melanoma, head and neck, liver or kidney cancer. CDR3s include the opening cysteine and the closing phenylalanine or tryptophan. D genes are given only for firm matches. The size of a clone is reported for some rows only, either as once, few or many, or as a class for expanded clones.

13	TRBJ2-1	NA	TRBV7-2	NA	TGTGCCAGCAGCTCTCATAACTACAATGAGCAGTTCTTC	CASSSHNYNEQFF
16	TRBJ2-1	NA	TRBV27	NA	TGTGCCAGCAGTTTAGGTATGGCGGCGGGGATCAATGAGCAGTTCTTC	CASSLGMAAGINEQFF
13	TRBJ2-1	NA	TRBV28	NA	TGTGCCAGCAGTTTAGGTTTACGGAATGAGCAGTTCTTC	CASSLGLRNEQFF
15	TRBJ2-1	TRBD2	TRBV7-3	NA	TGTGCCAGCAGCGCGCGACTAGCGGGTTTAAATGAGCAGTTCTTC	CASSARLAGLNEQFF
18	TRBJ1-1	NA	TRBV19	NA	TGTGCCAGTAGTAGCGTCCCGGGTGGGAGCCCCATGAACACTGAAGCTTTCTTT	CASSSVPGGSPMNTEAFF
15	TRBJ1-5	TRBD1	TRBV29-1	NA	TGCAGCGTGGCCCCCGCAGGGGGCGAAGGTCAGCCCCAGCATTTT	CSVAPAGGEGQPQHF
15	TRBJ1-2	NA	TRBV5-4	NA	TGTGCCAGCAGCTTCCCGGGGCAGGGAATTAGTGGCTACACCTTC	CASSFPGQGISGYTF
12	TRBJ1-2	NA	TRBV29-1	NA	TGCAGCGTTGAATCGGCTAACTATGGCTACACCTTC	CSVESANYGYTF
16	TRBJ1-1	NA	TRBV19	NA	TGTGCCAGTAGTTCCCAGGGTTCTTTAGAGAACACTGAAGCTTTCTTT	CASSSQGSLENTEAFF
15	TRBJ2-7	TRBD1	TRBV7-9	NA	TGTGCCAGCAGCTGGGACAGCCAAGGGACATACGAGCAGTACTTC	CASSWDSQGTYEQYF
15	TRBJ1-1	TRBD1	TRBV9	NA	TGTGCCAGCAGCTTTTGGGACAGGGGAAACACTGAAGCTTTCTTT	CASSFWDRGNTEAFF
13	TRBJ1-3	NA	TRBV28	NA	TGTGCCACCTTGGAAGGCGCGGGAAACACCATATATTTT	CATLEGAGNTIYF
13	TRBJ2-1	TRBD1	TRBV2	NA	TGTGCCAGCATGAGGACAGGGGGTGGTGAGCAGTTCTTC	CASMRTGGGEQFF
12	TRBJ2-3	NA	TRBV19	NA	TGTGCCACCAGAGAGTCCACAGATACGCAGTATTTT	CATRESTDTQYF
14	TRBJ1-2	NA	TRBV19	NA	TGTGCCAGTAGTAGAGGGGGTTTTGACTATGGCTACACCTTC	CASSRGGFDYGYTF
14	TRBJ2-1	TRBD2	TRBV2	NA	TGTGCCAGCAGGGGACTAGCGGGATACAATGAGCAGTTCTTC	CASRGLAGYNEQFF
14	TRBJ1-2	NA	TRBV7-2	few	TGTGCCAGCAGCTTAGGGGGCGGAAACTATGGCTACACCTTC	CASSLGGGNYGYTF
14	TRBJ2-7	TRBD2	TRBV6-5	NA	TGTGCCGTACGACTAGCGGGAGGCTCCTACGAGCAGTACTTC	CAVRLAGGSYEQYF
13	TRBJ1-6	TRBD1	TRBV19	NA	TGTGCCAGCACCGGACAGGGATATTCACCCCTCCACTTT	CASTGQGYSPLHF
14	TRBJ1-6	NA	TRBV25-1	NA	TGTGCCAGCAGTCCTGCCCGGGGTATGTCACCCCTCCACTTT	CASSPARGMSPLHF
16	TRBJ2-3	TRBD2	TRBV4-3	NA	TGCGCCAGCAGCCTACGAGCGGGGGGGCCGGCAGATACGCAGTATTTT	CASSLRAGGPADTQYF
20	TRBJ2-3	TRBD2	TRBV19	NA	TGTGCCAGTAGTGGAGGGGAGGAGGGCGGGGGTACTCCTAGCACAGATACGCAGTATTTT	CASSGGEEGGGTPSTDTQYF
13	TRBJ1-2	TRBD1	TRBV29-1	NA	TGCAGCGCCAGACAGGGGACGGACTATGGCTACACCTTC	CSARQGTDYGYTF
15	TRBJ1-4	TRBD1	TRBV6-1	NA	TGTGCCAGCAGTGCGACAGGGATAACTAATGAAAAACTGTTTTTT	CASSATGITNEKLFF
13	TRBJ1-1	NA	TRBV18	NA	TGTGCCAGCTCAAATCAGGGCAACACTGAAGCTTTCTTT	CASSNQGNTEAFF
15	TRBJ2-5	TRBD1	TRBV4-1	NA	TGCGCCAGCAGCCAATCGATCCCAGGGGGCCTGGCCCAGTACTTC	CASSQSIPGGLAQYF
15	TRBJ2-2	NA	TRBV7-8	NA	TGTGCCAGCAGCTTAGCGGGTCAGGCCACCGGGGAGCTGTTTTTT	CASSLAGQATGELFF
15	TRBJ1-6	NA	TRBV15	NA	TGTGCCACCAGCAGAGGGGCTTCGTTCGGCGCACCCCTCCACTTT	CATSRGASFGAPLHF
11	TRBJ2-5	NA	TRBV7-8	NA	TGTGCCAGCAGAATAGGGGTAGTCCTTTACTTC	CASRIGVVLYF
12	TRBJ1-2	NA	TRBV19	NA	TGTGCCAGTAGTATAGAAGCTGGCGGCTACACCTTC	CASSIEAGGYTF
14	TRBJ1-1	TRBD1	TRBV29-1	NA	TGCAGCGTCCCTCAGGAACAGGGGAACACTGAAGCCTTCTTT	CSVPQEQGNTEAFF
16	TRBJ1-2	TRBD1	TRBV18	NA	TGTGCCAGCTCACCGGGACAGGGGCGGACTAACTATGGCTACACCTTC	CASSPGQGRTNYGYTF
14	TRBJ1-4	NA	TRBV15	NA	TGTGCCACCAGCGTACAAAGCGGGCATGAAAAACTGTTTTTT	CATSVQSGHEKLFF
14	TRBJ1-2	NA	TRBV19	NA	TGTGCCAGTAGTAACCAACAGGCAAACTATGGCTACACCTTC	CASSNQQANYGYTF
12	TRBJ2-3	NA	TRBV10-3	NA	TGTGCCACCGACAGGTTCCCAGATACGCAGTATTTT	CATDRFPDTQYF
14	TRBJ1-4	NA	TRBV7-2	NA	TGTGCCAGCAGCCCAGACGTGTTTAATGAAAAACTGTTTTTT	CASSPDVFNEKLFF
14	TRBJ1-2	NA	TRBV9	NA	TGTGCCAGCAGCGCGATGGACAGCCCCTATGGCTACACCTTC	CASSAMDSPYGYTF
15	TRBJ2-1	TRBD2	TRBV25-1	NA	TGTGCCAGCAGTGAATATAAGGGAGGGATCGATGAGCAGTTCTTC	CASSEYKGGIDEQFF
15	TRBJ2-2	NA	TRBV4-3	NA	TGCGCCAGCAGCCGTAGTCAAGGCCCTCTCGGGGAGCTGTTTTTT	CASSRSQGPLGELFF
18	TRBJ1-2	TRBD1	TRBV7-6	NA	TGTGCCAGCAGCCGTGGGGGTATACAGGGGGCCGCCGGGGGCGGCTACACCTTC	CASSRGGIQGAAGGGYTF